This T cell receptor beta chain was captured in a study of cytomegalovirus exposure and HLA in healthy donors. Study-level results: The authors listed some 160 TCR beta chains as cytomegalovirus-associated.

This clone appeared a few times. What it binds is unknown. TCRdb's copy holds only in-frame clones and misses some; the assay was immunoSEQ multiplex PCR. Of roughly 300,000 clones listed, 88% are singletons. Sample: PBMCs. This TCR was sampled from a woman aged 18-29 years in good health and CMV-seronegative.

CDR3 loop: CASSEYPGLEQYF. DNA for the CDR3: TGCGCCAGCAGTGAGTATCCGGGACTCGAGCAGTACTTC. The chain uses TRBV10-1 and TRBJ2-7; TRBD2 is a possible D gene (6 bases). Germline CDR1 is WNHNN and CDR2 is SYGVQD (reference sequence). The CDR3 runs to 13 residues. The V gene lost 1 base and the J gene lost 6 bases, with 10 bases spanning the gap.